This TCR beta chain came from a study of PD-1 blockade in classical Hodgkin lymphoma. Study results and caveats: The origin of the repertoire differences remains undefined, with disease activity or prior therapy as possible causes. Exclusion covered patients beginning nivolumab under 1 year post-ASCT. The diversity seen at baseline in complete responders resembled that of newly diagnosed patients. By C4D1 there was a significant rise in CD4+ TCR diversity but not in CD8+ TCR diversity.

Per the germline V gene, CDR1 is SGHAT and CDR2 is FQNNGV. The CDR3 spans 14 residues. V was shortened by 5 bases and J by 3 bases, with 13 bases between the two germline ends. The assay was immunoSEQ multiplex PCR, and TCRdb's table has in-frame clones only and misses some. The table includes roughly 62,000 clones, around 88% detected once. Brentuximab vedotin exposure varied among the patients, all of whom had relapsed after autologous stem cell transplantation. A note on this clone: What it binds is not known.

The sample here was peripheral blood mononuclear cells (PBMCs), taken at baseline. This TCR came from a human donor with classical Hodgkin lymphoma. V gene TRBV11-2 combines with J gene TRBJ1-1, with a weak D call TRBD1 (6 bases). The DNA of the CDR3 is TGTGCCAGCAGCAAAACAGGGCTGGACACTGAAGCTTTCTTT. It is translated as CASSKTGLDTEAFF.